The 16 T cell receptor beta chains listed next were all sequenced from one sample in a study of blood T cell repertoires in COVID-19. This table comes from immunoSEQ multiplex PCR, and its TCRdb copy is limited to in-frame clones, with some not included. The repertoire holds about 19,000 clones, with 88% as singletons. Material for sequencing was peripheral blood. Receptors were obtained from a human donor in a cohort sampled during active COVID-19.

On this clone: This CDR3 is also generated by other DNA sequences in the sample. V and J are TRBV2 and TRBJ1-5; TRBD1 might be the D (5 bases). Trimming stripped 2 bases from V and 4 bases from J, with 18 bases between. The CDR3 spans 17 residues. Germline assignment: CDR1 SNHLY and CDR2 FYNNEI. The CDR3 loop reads CASSELARTKSNQPQHF. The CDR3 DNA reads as TGTGCCAGCAGTGAATTAGCAAGGACAAAGTCGAATCAGCCCCAGCATTTT.

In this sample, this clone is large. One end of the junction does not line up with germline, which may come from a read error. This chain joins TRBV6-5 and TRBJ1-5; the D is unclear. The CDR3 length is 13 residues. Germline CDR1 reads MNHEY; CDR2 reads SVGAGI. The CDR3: CASSYSLDQRQHF. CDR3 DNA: TGTGCCAGCAGTTACTCCTTAGATCAGCGCCAGCATTTT.

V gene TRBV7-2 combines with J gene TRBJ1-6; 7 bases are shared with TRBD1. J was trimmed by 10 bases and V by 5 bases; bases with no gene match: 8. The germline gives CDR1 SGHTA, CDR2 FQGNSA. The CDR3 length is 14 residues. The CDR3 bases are TGTGCCAGCAGCAATGACAGGGCGTACTCACCCCTCCACTTT. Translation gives CASSNDRAYSPLHF.

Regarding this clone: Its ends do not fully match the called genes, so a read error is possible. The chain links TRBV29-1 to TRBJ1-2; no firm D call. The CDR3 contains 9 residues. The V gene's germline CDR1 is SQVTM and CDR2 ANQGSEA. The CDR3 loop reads CSVGPPGDF. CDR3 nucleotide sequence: TGCAGCGTAGGACCCCCCGGGGACTTC.

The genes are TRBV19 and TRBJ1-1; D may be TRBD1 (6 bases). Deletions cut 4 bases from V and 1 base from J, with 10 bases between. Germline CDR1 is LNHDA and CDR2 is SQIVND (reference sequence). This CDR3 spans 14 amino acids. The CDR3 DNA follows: TGTGCCAGTAGTACGGGACATGCGAACACTGAAGCTTTCTTT. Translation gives CASSTGHANTEAFF. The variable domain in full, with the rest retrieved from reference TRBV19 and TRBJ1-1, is DGGITQSPKYLFRKEGQNVTLSCEQNLNHDAMYWYRQDPGQGLRLIYYSQIVNDFQKGDIAEGYSVSREKKESFPLTVTSAQKNPTAFYLCASSTGHANTEAFFGQGTRLTVV.

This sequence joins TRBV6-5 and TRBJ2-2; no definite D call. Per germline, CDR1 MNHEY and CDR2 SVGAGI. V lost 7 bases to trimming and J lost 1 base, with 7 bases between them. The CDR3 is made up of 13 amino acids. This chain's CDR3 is CASNELNTGELFF. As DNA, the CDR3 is TGTGCCAGCAACGAGTTGAACACCGGGGAGCTGTTTTTT.

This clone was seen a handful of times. This CDR3 is CASSLGQGPYNSPLHF. In DNA form, the CDR3 reads TGTGCCAGCAGCTTAGGACAGGGGCCTTATAATTCACCCCTCCACTTT. The J gene is TRBJ1-6, the V gene TRBV7-9; 8 bases match TRBD1. The CDR3 extends over 16 amino acids. The ends lost 1 base at V and 4 bases at J; junction bases unmatched: 3. Germline CDR1 reads SEHNR; CDR2 reads FQNEAQ (reference sequence).

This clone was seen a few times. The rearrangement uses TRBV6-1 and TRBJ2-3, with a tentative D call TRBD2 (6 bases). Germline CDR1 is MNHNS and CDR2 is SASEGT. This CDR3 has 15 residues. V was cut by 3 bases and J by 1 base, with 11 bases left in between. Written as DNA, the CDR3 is TGTGCCAGCAGTGATTATGCGGGGCGCACAGATACGCAGTATTTT. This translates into CASSDYAGRTDTQYF.

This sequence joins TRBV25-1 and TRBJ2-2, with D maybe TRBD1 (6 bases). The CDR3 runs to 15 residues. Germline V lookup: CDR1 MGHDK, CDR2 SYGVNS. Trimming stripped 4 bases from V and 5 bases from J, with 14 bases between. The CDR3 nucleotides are TGTGCCAGCAGTGCGGACAGCAGTCCGACCGGGGAGCTGTTTTTT. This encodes CASSADSSPTGELFF.

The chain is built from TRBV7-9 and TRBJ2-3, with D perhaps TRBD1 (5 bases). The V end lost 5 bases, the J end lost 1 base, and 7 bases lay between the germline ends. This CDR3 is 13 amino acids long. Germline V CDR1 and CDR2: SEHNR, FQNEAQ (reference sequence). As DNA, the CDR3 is TGTGCCAGCAGCAAACAGGGCACAGATACGCAGTATTTT. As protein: CASSKQGTDTQYF.

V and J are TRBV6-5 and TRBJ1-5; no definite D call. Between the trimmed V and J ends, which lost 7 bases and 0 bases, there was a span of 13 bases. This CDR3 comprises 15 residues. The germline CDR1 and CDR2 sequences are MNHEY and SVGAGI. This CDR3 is CASIRRPYSNQPQHF. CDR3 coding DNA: TGTGCCAGCATTAGGAGGCCATATAGCAATCAGCCCCAGCATTTT.

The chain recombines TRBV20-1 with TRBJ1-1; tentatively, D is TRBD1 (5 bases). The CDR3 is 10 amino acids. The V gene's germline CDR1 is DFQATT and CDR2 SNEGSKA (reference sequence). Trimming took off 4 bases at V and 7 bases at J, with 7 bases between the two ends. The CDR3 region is CSATDSEAFF. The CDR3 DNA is TGCAGTGCTACCGACAGTGAAGCTTTCTTT.

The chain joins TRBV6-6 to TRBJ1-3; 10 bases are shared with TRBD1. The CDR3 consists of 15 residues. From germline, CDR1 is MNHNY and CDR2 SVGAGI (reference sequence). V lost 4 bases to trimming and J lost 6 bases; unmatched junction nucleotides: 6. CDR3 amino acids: CASSSIDRGLNTIYF. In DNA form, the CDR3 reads TGTGCCAGCAGTTCCATCGACAGGGGGCTAAACACCATATATTTT.

In DNA form, the CDR3 reads TGCGCCAGCAGCTTGGACCGCCCTAGGGAGACCCAGTACTTC. It yields the protein CASSLDRPRETQYF. The chain uses TRBV5-1 and TRBJ2-5, with D unresolved. The ends were cut back, 0 bases at V and 5 bases at J, with 11 bases in the middle. CDR3 length: 14 amino acids. CDR1 is SGHRS, CDR2 YFSETQ, per germline.

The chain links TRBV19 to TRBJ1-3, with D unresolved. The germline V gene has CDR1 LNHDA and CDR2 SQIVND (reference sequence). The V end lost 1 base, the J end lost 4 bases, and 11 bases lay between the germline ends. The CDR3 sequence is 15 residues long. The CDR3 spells CASSIGRQLGNTIYF. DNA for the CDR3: TGTGCCAGTAGTATAGGCAGACAACTCGGAAACACCATATATTTT.

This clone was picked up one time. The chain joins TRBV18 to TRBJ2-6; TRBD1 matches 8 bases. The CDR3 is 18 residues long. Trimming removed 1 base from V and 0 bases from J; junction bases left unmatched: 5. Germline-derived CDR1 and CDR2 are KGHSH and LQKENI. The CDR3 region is CASSPLRTGNSGANVLTF. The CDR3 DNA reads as TGTGCCAGCTCACCACTCAGGACAGGGAACTCTGGGGCCAACGTCCTGACTTTC.